This T cell receptor beta chain was captured in a study of blood T cell repertoires in COVID-19. Study details: Acute and convalescent COVID-19 samples came from the United States, Italy and Spain. T cells, B-cell-depleted T cells, or PBMCs provided the cDNA or gDNA that served as material.

In the original processing: The assay estimated nucleated cells by amplifying reference gene primers. The data were produced by immunoSEQ multiplex PCR, yet TCRdb's version contains in-frame clones alone and is incomplete. The V and J calls and clone size are taken from that table; D and trimming were inferred from the DNA. This table has 80,000 to 95,000 clones, roughly 88% appearing once. The sequencing sample was made of peripheral blood. The source is a human donor in a cohort sampled during active COVID-19.

The CDR3, as DNA: TGTGCCAGTATCTCTCTGGGAGCTAACTATGGCTACACCTTC. This encodes CASISLGANYGYTF. The chain links TRBV19 to TRBJ1-2; D gene ambiguous. This CDR3 contains 14 residues. Germline V gene data show CDR1 as LNHDA and CDR2 as SQIVND (reference sequence). V shed 7 bases and J shed 0 bases, with 12 bases lying between them.